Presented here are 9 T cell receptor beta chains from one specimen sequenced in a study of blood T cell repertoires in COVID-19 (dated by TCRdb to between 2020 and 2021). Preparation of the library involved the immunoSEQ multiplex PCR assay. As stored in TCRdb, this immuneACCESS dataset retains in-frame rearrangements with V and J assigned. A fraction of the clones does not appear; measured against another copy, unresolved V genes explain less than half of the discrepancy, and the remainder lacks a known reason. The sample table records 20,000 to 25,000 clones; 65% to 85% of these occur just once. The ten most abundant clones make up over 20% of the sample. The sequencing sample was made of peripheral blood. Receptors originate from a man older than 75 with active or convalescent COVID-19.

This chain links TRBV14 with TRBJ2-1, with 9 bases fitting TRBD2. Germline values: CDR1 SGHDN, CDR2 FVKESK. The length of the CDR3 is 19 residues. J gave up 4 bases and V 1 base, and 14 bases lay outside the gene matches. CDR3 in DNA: TGTGCCAGCAGCCAAGTGTCGGGTTGGAGCGGGAGGCCTTACAATGAGCAGTTCTTC. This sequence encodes CASSQVSGWSGRPYNEQFF.

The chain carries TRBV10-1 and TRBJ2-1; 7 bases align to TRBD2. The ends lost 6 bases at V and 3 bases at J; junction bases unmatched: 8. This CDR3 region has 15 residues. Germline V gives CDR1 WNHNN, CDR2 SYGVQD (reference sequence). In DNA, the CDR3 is TGCGCCAGCAGCCGGGGGGTAGCGGACTACAATGAGCAGTTCTTC. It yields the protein CASSRGVADYNEQFF.

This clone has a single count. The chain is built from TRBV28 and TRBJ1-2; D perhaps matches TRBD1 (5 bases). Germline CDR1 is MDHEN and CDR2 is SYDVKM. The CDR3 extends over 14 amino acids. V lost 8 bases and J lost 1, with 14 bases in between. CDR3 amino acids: CASGPGFDNYGYTF. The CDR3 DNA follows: TGTGCCAGCGGCCCAGGGTTTGATAACTATGGCTACACCTTC.

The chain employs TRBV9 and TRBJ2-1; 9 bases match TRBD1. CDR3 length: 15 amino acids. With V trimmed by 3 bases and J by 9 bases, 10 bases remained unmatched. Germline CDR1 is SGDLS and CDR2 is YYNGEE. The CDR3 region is CASSAPGTGLSEQFF. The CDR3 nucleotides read TGTGCCAGCAGCGCCCCCGGGACAGGGTTAAGTGAGCAGTTCTTC.

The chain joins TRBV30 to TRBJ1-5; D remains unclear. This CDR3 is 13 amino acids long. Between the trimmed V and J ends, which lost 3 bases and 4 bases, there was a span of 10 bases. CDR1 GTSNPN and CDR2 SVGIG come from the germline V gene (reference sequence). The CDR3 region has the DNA TGTGCCTGGAGCCGGGGATTAAATCAGCCCCAGCATTTT. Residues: CAWSRGLNQPQHF.

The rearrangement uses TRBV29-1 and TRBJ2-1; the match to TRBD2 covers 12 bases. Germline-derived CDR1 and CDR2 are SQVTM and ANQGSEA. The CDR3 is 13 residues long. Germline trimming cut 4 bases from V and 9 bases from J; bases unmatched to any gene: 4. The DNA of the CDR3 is TGCAGCGTTGGGGCTAGCGGGGGGGGTGAGCAGTTCTTC. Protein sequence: CSVGASGGGEQFF.

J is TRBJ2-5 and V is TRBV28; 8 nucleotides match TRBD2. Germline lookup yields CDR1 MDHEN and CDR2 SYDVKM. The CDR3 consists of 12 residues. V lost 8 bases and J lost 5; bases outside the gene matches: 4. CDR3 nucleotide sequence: TGTGCCAGCGCGGGGGGCCGGGAGACCCAGTACTTC. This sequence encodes CASAGGRETQYF.

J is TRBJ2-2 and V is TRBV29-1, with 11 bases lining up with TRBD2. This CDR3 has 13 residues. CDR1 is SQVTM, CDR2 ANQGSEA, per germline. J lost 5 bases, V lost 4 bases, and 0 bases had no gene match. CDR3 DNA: TGCAGCGTTGGGACTAGCGGGACCGGGGAGCTGTTTTTT. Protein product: CSVGTSGTGELFF.

This CDR3 is CASSLQGNEQFF. The CDR3 coding sequence is TGTGCCAGCAGCTTACAGGGGAATGAGCAGTTCTTC. V gene TRBV7-9 combines with J gene TRBJ2-1; D perhaps matches TRBD1 (6 bases). V was shortened by 2 bases and J by 7 bases, with 6 bases between the two germline ends. Germline V gives CDR1 SEHNR, CDR2 FQNEAQ (reference sequence). CDR3 size: 12 residues.